The 19 T cell receptor beta chains below were found in one sample sequenced in a study of blood T cell repertoires in COVID-19 (dated by TCRdb to 2020 to 2021). The library came from the immunoSEQ multiplex PCR assay. The source is immuneACCESS, and TCRdb retained only in-frame sequences with V and J called. Part of the clones is not carried over; for the studies checked, unresolved V genes explain less than half of this, and the remainder is unexplained. The table for this sample lists approximately 220,000 clones; around 85% of them were counted only once. The ten top clones hold roughly 20% of the sample. Sequencing was performed on PBMCs or T cells enriched from blood (not recorded which). The receptors come from a man between 35 and 55 years old who had recovered from COVID-19.

A word on this clone: Other nucleotide sequences in the sample specify the same CDR3. V is TRBV27 and J is TRBJ2-2; D is unresolved. The CDR3 totals 12 residues. The ends were cut back, 6 bases at V and 1 base at J, with 3 bases in the middle. Germline loops: CDR1 MNHEY, CDR2 SMNVEV (reference sequence). The CDR3 spells CASSLNTGELFF. Written as DNA, the CDR3 is TGTGCCAGCAGCCTGAACACCGGGGAGCTGTTTTTT.

The V and J genes are TRBV25-1 and TRBJ2-1, with a weak D call TRBD1 (6 bases). The CDR3 consists of 13 residues. Trimming removed 4 bases at V and 9 bases at J, with 13 bases between. CDR1 and CDR2 (germline): MGHDK, SYGVNS. CDR3 region: CASSAGQTSEQFF. In nucleotides, the CDR3 is TGTGCCAGCAGTGCGGGACAAACCAGTGAGCAGTTCTTC. The complete variable domain, with remaining parts taken from reference TRBV25-1 and TRBJ2-1, reads EADIYQTPRYLVIGTGKKITLECSQTMGHDKMYWYQQDPGMELHLIHYSYGVNSTEKGDLSSESTVSRIRTEHFPLTLESARPSHTSQYLCASSAGQTSEQFFGPGTRLTVL.

The chain couples TRBV7-2 to TRBJ1-4; D is uncertain. The CDR3 has 16 amino acids. Trimming cost V 1 base and J 3 bases, with 12 bases left between them. Germline lookup yields CDR1 SGHTA and CDR2 FQGNSA. For the CDR3, the DNA is TGTGCCAGCAGCTTAGGCAGGCAACGGCCTAATGAAAAACTGTTTTTT. Amino acid sequence: CASSLGRQRPNEKLFF.

The chain links TRBV7-9 to TRBJ2-7; TRBD1 aligns across 8 bases. The CDR3 runs to 14 residues. Germline loops: CDR1 SEHNR, CDR2 FQNEAQ (reference sequence). After removal of 1 base from V and 2 bases from J, the junction contained 1 base not matched to a gene. The CDR3 here is CASSLGGQAYEQYF. The CDR3 DNA is TGTGCCAGCAGCTTAGGGGGACAGGCCTACGAGCAGTACTTC.

As regards this clone: The sample has other DNA sequences that encode this CDR3 too. The chain is built from TRBV7-3 and TRBJ2-3; 13 bases match TRBD2. The ends lost 4 bases at V and 2 bases at J; junction bases unmatched: 3. CDR1 is SGHTA and CDR2 is FQGTGA in the germline V gene. The CDR3 covers 16 residues. CDR3 DNA: TGTGCCAGCAGCTCGGGACTAGCGGGGTCCACAGATACGCAGTATTTT. This codes for CASSSGLAGSTDTQYF.

This chain joins TRBV3-1 (or the pseudogene TRBV3-2) and TRBJ2-1; the D gene is possibly TRBD2 (6 bases). V was shortened by 1 base and J by 2 bases, with 12 bases between the two germline ends. The CDR3 consists of 16 residues. Germline assignment: CDR1 LGHDT and CDR2 YNNKEL (reference sequence). The CDR3 spells CASSQGREFAYNEQFF. Here the CDR3 DNA reads TGTGCCAGCAGCCAAGGCCGGGAGTTCGCCTACAATGAGCAGTTCTTC.

A few counts support this clone. The genes are TRBV10-2 and TRBJ1-3; D not resolved. The CDR3 is 13 residues long. Trimming cost V 3 bases and J 2 bases, with 5 bases left between them. Germline CDR1 and CDR2: WSHSY and SAAADI. DNA for the CDR3: TGCGCCAGCAGTGACTCAGCTGGAAACACCATATATTTT. Protein: CASSDSAGNTIYF.

This clone was observed a few times. The rearrangement joins TRBV10-2 to TRBJ2-1; TRBD2 agrees at 9 bases. This CDR3 spans 13 amino acids. CDR1 and CDR2 from the germline V gene are WSHSY and SAAADI. V lost 6 bases, J lost 8 bases, and 5 bases stayed unmatched. The CDR3 DNA reads TGCGCCAGCAGGATTAGCGGGAGCGATGAGCAGTTCTTC. Residues: CASRISGSDEQFF.

The chain joins TRBV27 to TRBJ2-2, with 16 bases fitting TRBD2. Germline CDR1 reads MNHEY; CDR2 reads SMNVEV (reference sequence). CDR3 length: 17 amino acids. After removal of 3 bases from V and 7 bases from J, the junction contained 5 bases not matched to a gene. In DNA, the CDR3 is TGTGCCAGCAGTTTCCGGGGACTAGCGGGAGGGGTCGGGGAGCTGTTTTTT. Translating it yields CASSFRGLAGGVGELFF.

The J gene is TRBJ2-1, the V gene TRBV24-1, with a weak D call TRBD1 (5 bases). V was clipped by 2 bases and J by 5 bases, with 12 bases between them. The CDR3 runs 15 residues. The V gene's germline CDR1 is KGHDR and CDR2 SFDVKD. The CDR3 DNA sequence: TGTGCCACCAGTGATTCTCGACAGTTAAACAATGAGCAGTTCTTC. Amino acid sequence: CATSDSRQLNNEQFF.

V and J are TRBV3-1 (or the pseudogene TRBV3-2) and TRBJ2-2; D is unresolved. The CDR3 has 13 residues. Trimming took 4 bases from V and 2 from J, leaving 5 bases between them. Germline V CDR1 and CDR2: LGHDT, YNNKEL (reference sequence). CDR3 sequence: CASSPSNTGELFF. The CDR3, as DNA: TGTGCCAGCAGCCCATCAAACACCGGGGAGCTGTTTTTT.

This sequence joins TRBV5-1 and TRBJ1-1, with 9 positions matching TRBD1. The CDR3 loop spans 15 amino acids. Germline V gene lookup returns CDR1 SGHRS and CDR2 YFSETQ. The junction had 7 bases not matched to a gene; V was cut back by 4 bases and J by 3 bases. In DNA, the CDR3 is TGCGCCAGCAGCACCGGGACAGGGTGGGACACTGAAGCTTTCTTT. As protein: CASSTGTGWDTEAFF.

This clone showed up just a few times. The V and J genes are TRBV7-9 and TRBJ1-2, with 10 bases aligning to TRBD1. The CDR3 contains 15 residues. The V gene's germline CDR1 is SEHNR and CDR2 FQNEAQ (reference sequence). The J segment lost 7 bases and the V segment lost 4 bases, leaving 9 bases of the junction unmatched. The CDR3 protein is CASSSSTGGRGGYTF. The CDR3 bases are TGTGCCAGCAGCTCCTCGACAGGGGGCAGGGGTGGCTACACCTTC.

This rearrangement joins TRBV18 to TRBJ2-3; TRBD2 aligns across 10 bases. The length of the CDR3 is 14 residues. V lost 6 bases, J lost 3 bases, and 3 bases stayed unmatched. CDR1 is KGHSH, CDR2 LQKENI, per germline. CDR3 amino acids: CASSQGLATDTQYF. CDR3 sequence (DNA): TGTGCCAGCTCGCAGGGACTAGCGACAGATACGCAGTATTTT.

The chain links TRBV15 to TRBJ2-3, with TRBD2 matching 14 bases. V lost 9 bases, J lost 2 bases, and 1 base stayed unmatched. CDR3 size: 14 residues. Germline CDR1 is LNHNV and CDR2 is YYDKDF (reference sequence). The CDR3 region is CATTSGRVTDTQYF. The CDR3 nucleotides are TGTGCCACGACTAGCGGGAGGGTCACAGATACGCAGTATTTT.

The rearrangement links TRBV7-2 to TRBJ1-6, with a tentative D call TRBD1 (6 bases). Trimming left V 5 bases short and J 6 bases short, with 17 bases between. This CDR3 comprises 16 residues. Germline assignment: CDR1 SGHTA and CDR2 FQGNSA. The CDR3 here is CASSGVGQPINSPLHF. The CDR3 region has the DNA TGTGCCAGCAGCGGAGTAGGACAGCCAATTAATTCACCCCTCCACTTT.

V usage is TRBV5-8 and J usage is TRBJ1-2, with 7 bases aligning to TRBD1. This CDR3 has 16 amino acids. Germline trimming cut 0 bases from V and 4 bases from J; bases unmatched to any gene: 9. Germline V gives CDR1 SGHTS, CDR2 YDEGEE. The CDR3 DNA is TGTGCCAGCAGCTTGGCCACGGCAGGGGGTAGCTATGGCTACACCTTC. Amino acids: CASSLATAGGSYGYTF.

CDR3: CASSLQGTGANVLTF. The CDR3, as DNA: TGTGCCAGCAGTTTACAGGGTACCGGGGCCAACGTCCTGACTTTC. The V call is TRBV2, the J call TRBJ2-6, with D possibly TRBD1 on 6 matching bases. Germline assignment: CDR1 SNHLY and CDR2 FYNNEI. The V and J ends lost 5 bases and 4 bases respectively, with 12 bases between them. The CDR3 spans 15 residues.

This chain links TRBV11-3 with TRBJ2-3; D gene unclear. In germline, CDR1 is SGHNT, CDR2 YENEEA. V shed 2 bases and J shed 2 bases, with 11 bases lying between them. The CDR3 consists of 15 residues. CDR3 sequence: CASSLRSRSTDTQYF. As DNA, the CDR3 is TGTGCCAGCAGCTTACGGTCTAGATCCACAGATACGCAGTATTTT. The complete variable domain, with remaining parts taken from reference TRBV11-3 and TRBJ2-3, reads EAGVVQSPRYKIIEKKQPVAFWCNPISGHNTLYWYLQNLGQGPELLIRYENEEAVDDSQLPKDRFSAERLKGVDSTLKIQPAELGDSAVYLCASSLRSRSTDTQYFGPGTRLTVL.